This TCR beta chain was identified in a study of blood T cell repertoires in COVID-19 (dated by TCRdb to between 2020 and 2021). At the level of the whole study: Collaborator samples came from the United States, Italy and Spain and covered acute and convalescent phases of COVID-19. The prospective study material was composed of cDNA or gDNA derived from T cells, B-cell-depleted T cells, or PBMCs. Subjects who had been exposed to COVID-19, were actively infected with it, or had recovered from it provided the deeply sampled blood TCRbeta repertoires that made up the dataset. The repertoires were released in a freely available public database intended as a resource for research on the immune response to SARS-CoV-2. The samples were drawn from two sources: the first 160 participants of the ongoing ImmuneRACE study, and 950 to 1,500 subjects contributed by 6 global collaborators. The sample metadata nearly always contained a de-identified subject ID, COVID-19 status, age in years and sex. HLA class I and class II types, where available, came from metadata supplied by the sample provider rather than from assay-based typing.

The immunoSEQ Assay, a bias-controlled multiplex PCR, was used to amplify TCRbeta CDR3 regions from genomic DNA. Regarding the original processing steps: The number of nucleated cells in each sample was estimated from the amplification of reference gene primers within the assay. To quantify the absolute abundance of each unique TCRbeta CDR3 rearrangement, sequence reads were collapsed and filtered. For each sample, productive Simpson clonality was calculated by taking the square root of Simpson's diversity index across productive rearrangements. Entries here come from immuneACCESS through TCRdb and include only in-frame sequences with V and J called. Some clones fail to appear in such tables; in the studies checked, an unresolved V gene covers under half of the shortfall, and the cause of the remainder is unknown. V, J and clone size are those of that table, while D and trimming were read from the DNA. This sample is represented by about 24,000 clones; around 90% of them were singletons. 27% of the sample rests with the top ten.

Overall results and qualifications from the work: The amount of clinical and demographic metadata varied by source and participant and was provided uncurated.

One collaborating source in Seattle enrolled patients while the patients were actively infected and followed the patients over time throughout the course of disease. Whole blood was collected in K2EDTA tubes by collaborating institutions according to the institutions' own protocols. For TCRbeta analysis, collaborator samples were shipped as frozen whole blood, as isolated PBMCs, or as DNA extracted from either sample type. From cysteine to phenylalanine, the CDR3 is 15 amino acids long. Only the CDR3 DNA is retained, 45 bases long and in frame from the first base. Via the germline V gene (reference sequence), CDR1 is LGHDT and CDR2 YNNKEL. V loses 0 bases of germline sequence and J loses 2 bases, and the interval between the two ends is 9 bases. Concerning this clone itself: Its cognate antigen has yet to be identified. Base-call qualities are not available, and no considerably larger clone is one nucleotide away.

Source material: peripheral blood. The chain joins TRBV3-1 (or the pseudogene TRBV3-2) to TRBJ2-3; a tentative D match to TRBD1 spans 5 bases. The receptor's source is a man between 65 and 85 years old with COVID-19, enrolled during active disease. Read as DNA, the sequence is TGTGCCAGCAGCCAAGATGGCAGGGACACAGATACGCAGTATTTT. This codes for CASSQDGRDTDTQYF.